These 19 T cell receptor beta chains were all obtained from the same sample, sequenced in a study of cytomegalovirus exposure and HLA in healthy donors. Generated by immunoSEQ multiplex PCR, the TCRdb table keeps only in-frame clones and is missing some. The repertoire has about 150,000 clones, around 84% of them found once; the top ten carry around 2.1%. The sample comprised PBMCs. These receptor sequences come from a human donor in good health.

CDR3 region: CASSRETSAYNEQFF. CDR3 bases: TGTGCCAGCAGTCGGGAGACTAGTGCGTACAATGAGCAGTTCTTC. The rearrangement uses TRBV2 and TRBJ2-1; possibly TRBD2 for D (6 bases). The germline V and J ends were trimmed by 5 bases and 4 bases, with 15 bases remaining between them. This CDR3 is built from 15 residues. CDR1 SNHLY and CDR2 FYNNEI come from the germline V gene.

This CDR3 is CASSRDRTEAFF. The CDR3 coding sequence is TGTGCCAGCAGTCGCGATCGGACTGAAGCTTTCTTT. The chain carries TRBV6-5 and TRBJ1-1; D is unclear. Germline-derived CDR1 and CDR2 are MNHEY and SVGAGI. Deletions cut 5 bases from V and 5 bases from J, with 9 bases between. There are 12 residues in the CDR3.

This chain links TRBV27 with TRBJ1-2, with TRBD1 matching over 7 bases. CDR3 length: 13 amino acids. Germline V CDR1 and CDR2: MNHEY, SMNVEV (reference sequence). Trimming removed 5 bases from V and 4 bases from J; junction bases left unmatched: 4. The CDR3 loop reads CASSLRQGYGYTF. The CDR3 DNA sequence: TGTGCCAGCAGTCTACGACAGGGCTATGGCTACACCTTC.

This chain joins TRBV7-9 and TRBJ1-1; D uncertain. The CDR3 loop spans 13 amino acids. The germline gives CDR1 SEHNR, CDR2 FQNEAQ (reference sequence). Trimming removed 10 bases at V and 2 bases at J, with 14 bases between. CDR3 amino acids: CATLAPYNTEAFF. The CDR3 DNA reads TGTGCCACTCTGGCACCATACAACACTGAAGCTTTCTTT.

This sequence joins TRBV10-3 and TRBJ2-7; a weak D match, TRBD2 (6 bases). V gave up 4 bases and J gave up 0 bases, with 7 bases separating them. The CDR3 is 13 amino acids. Germline-derived CDR1 and CDR2 are ENHRY and SYGVKD. CDR3 coding DNA: TGTGCCATCAGTGCCGGGAGCTCCTACGAGCAGTACTTC. Protein product: CAISAGSSYEQYF.

This clone was seen only a few times. The genes are TRBV6-5 and TRBJ1-1, with unresolved D. V lost 0 bases and J 4 bases, leaving 12 bases between the germline ends. In germline, CDR1 is MNHEY, CDR2 SVGAGI. This CDR3 has 15 residues. Written as DNA, the CDR3 is TGTGCCAGCAGTTACTCCACCCCCGGTCTCACTGAAGCTTTCTTT. Translating gives CASSYSTPGLTEAFF.

CDR3 protein: CASSQARTKGYTF. The CDR3, as DNA: TGTGCCAGCAGCCAGGCTAGGACAAAGGGCTACACCTTC. V usage is TRBV14 and J usage is TRBJ1-2; D possibly corresponds to TRBD1 (5 bases). This CDR3 has 13 amino acids. Looked up from germline, CDR1 is SGHDN and CDR2 is FVKESK. Trimming pared 3 bases from V and 8 bases from J, leaving 13 bases between.

The genes are TRBV5-6 and TRBJ1-2; tentative D call: TRBD1 (6 bases). CDR1 SGHDT and CDR2 YYEEEE come from the germline V gene. The CDR3 contains 13 residues. V was trimmed by 2 bases and J by 7 bases, leaving 12 bases between them. CDR3 nucleotide sequence: TGTGCCAGCAGCTTTGGGGACACCCTTGGCTACACCTTC. Its translation is CASSFGDTLGYTF.

The rearrangement joins TRBV5-5 to TRBJ1-2; D is possibly TRBD1 (6 bases). V lost 5 bases to trimming and J lost 8 bases, with 19 bases between them. Germline V lookup: CDR1 SGHKS, CDR2 YYEKEE (reference sequence). This CDR3 comprises 14 residues. The CDR3 region has the DNA TGTGCCAGCAGTCACACAGGGCTACTTGTAGGCTACACCTTC. The encoded protein is CASSHTGLLVGYTF.

This clone turned up a few times. The chain has TRBV4-2 and TRBJ2-7; 7 bases line up with TRBD2. The germline V gene has CDR1 LGHNA and CDR2 YNFKEQ. The CDR3 runs to 16 residues. The V gene end was trimmed by 0 bases and the J gene end by 2 bases; junction bases not matched to a gene: 7. The CDR3: CASSQDGDGTTYEQYF. CDR3 coding DNA: TGTGCCAGCAGCCAAGATGGGGACGGGACTACCTACGAGCAGTACTTC.

The chain couples TRBV7-2 to TRBJ1-4; D uncertain. Between the trimmed V and J ends, which lost 0 bases and 7 bases, there was a span of 12 bases. The germline gives CDR1 SGHTA, CDR2 FQGNSA. The CDR3 contains 15 residues. CDR3: CASSLASPGSEKLFF. The CDR3 DNA sequence: TGTGCCAGCAGCTTAGCCTCTCCGGGGTCTGAAAAACTGTTTTTT.

The V call is TRBV27, the J call TRBJ1-4, with a weak D call TRBD1 (6 bases). Germline V gives CDR1 MNHEY, CDR2 SMNVEV (reference sequence). V lost 6 bases and J 8 bases, leaving 22 bases between the germline ends. The CDR3 has 16 residues. DNA of the CDR3: TGTGCCAGCAGAGCTGGGACAAGCCGTGAGAGAGAAAAACTGTTTTTT. Residues: CASRAGTSREREKLFF.

The chain has TRBV28 and TRBJ2-5; the match to TRBD2 covers 10 bases. Germline CDR1 is MDHEN and CDR2 is SYDVKM. The V segment lost 8 bases and the J segment 5 bases; nucleotides outside the gene matches: 14. The CDR3 has 16 residues. CDR3 in amino acids: CASLGALAGEWETQYF. The CDR3 bases are TGTGCCAGCCTTGGGGCTCTAGCGGGAGAGTGGGAGACCCAGTACTTC.

The chain joins TRBV28 to TRBJ2-1, with 9 bases fitting TRBD1. CDR1 MDHEN and CDR2 SYDVKM come from the germline V gene. V lost 5 bases to trimming and J lost 3 bases; unmatched junction nucleotides: 5. The CDR3 consists of 15 residues. This chain's CDR3 is CASSQTGGDYNEQFF. The DNA of the CDR3 is TGTGCCAGCAGTCAAACAGGGGGCGACTACAATGAGCAGTTCTTC.

The rearrangement uses TRBV5-6 and TRBJ1-6, with D maybe TRBD1 (6 bases). Trimming removed 3 bases from V and 6 bases from J, with 10 bases in between. Germline loops: CDR1 SGHDT, CDR2 YYEEEE. The CDR3 is made up of 14 amino acids. CDR3 residues: CASSSGGGNSPLHF. The CDR3 bases are TGTGCCAGCAGCTCGGGGGGCGGTAATTCACCCCTCCACTTT. Filled out from reference TRBV5-6 and TRBJ1-6, the complete variable domain reads DAGVTQSPTHLIKTRGQQVTLRCSPKSGHDTVSWYQQALGQGPQFIFQYYEEEERQRGNFPDRFSGHQFPNYSSELNVNALLLGDSALYLCASSSGGGNSPLHFGNGTRLTVT.

The chain joins TRBV5-1 to TRBJ1-3, with D possibly matching TRBD1 (6 bases). CDR3 size: 15 residues. The germline V gene encodes CDR1 SGHRS and CDR2 YFSETQ. The ends were cut back, 0 bases at V and 4 bases at J, with 11 bases in the middle. The DNA for the CDR3 is TGCGCCAGCAGCTTGGTTGGTCAGGGGGGAAACACCATATATTTT. Its protein product is CASSLVGQGGNTIYF.

V is TRBV6-7 and J is TRBJ2-7, with TRBD1 identical over 9 bases. TRBV6-7 is an ORF; its function is uncertain. The CDR3 is 15 residues long. V lost 6 bases, J lost 5 bases, and 11 bases stayed unmatched. The CDR3: CASRPQQGANHEQYF. CDR3 DNA sequence: TGTGCCAGCAGACCTCAACAGGGGGCCAATCACGAGCAGTACTTC.

V is TRBV7-9 and J is TRBJ2-3; D is possibly TRBD2 (5 bases). Trimming removed 4 bases at V and 0 bases at J, with 8 bases between. The CDR3 covers 14 residues. The germline CDR1 and CDR2 sequences are SEHNR and FQNEAQ (reference sequence). The CDR3 region has the DNA TGTGCCAGCAGCTCCTCGGGGAGCACAGATACGCAGTATTTT. It translates to CASSSSGSTDTQYF.

The J gene is TRBJ2-3, the V gene TRBV9; TRBD2 agrees at 9 bases. V gave up 0 bases and J gave up 4 bases; unmatched junction bases: 3. The length of the CDR3 is 15 residues. Germline V gene sequence: CDR1 SGDLS, CDR2 YYNGEE. The CDR3 is CASSVVGGGADTQYF. In nucleotides, the CDR3 is TGTGCCAGCAGCGTAGTAGGCGGGGGGGCAGATACGCAGTATTTT.